A few counts support the clone carrying this T cell receptor beta chain. The sample originates from a study of naive and memory T cell subsets. An equimolar mix of two oligonucleotides served as the beta constant-region primer for TRBC1 and TRBC2. Four rounds of PCR amplified the ligated cDNA using nested alpha and beta constant-region primers plus SP2. Each CDR3 protein is one row after TCRdb ran MiXCR on the UMI-ligation and nested PCR reads. The table lists 100,000 to 150,000 distinct CDR3 sequences, 36% of them singletons. This CDR3 spans 14 amino acids. The germline V gene encodes CDR1 SGDLS and CDR2 YYNGEE. The germline V and J ends were trimmed by 4 bases and 7 bases, with 15 bases remaining between them.

The sample taken for sequencing was central memory CD4+ T cells from blood. The chain uses TRBV9 and TRBJ2-1; the D gene is possibly TRBD2 (5 bases). The sequence came from a human donor in good health. CDR3 sequence (DNA): TGTGCCAGCAGCCCGATTGTCTCGGGGAATGAGCAGTTCTTC. It is translated as CASSPIVSGNEQFF.